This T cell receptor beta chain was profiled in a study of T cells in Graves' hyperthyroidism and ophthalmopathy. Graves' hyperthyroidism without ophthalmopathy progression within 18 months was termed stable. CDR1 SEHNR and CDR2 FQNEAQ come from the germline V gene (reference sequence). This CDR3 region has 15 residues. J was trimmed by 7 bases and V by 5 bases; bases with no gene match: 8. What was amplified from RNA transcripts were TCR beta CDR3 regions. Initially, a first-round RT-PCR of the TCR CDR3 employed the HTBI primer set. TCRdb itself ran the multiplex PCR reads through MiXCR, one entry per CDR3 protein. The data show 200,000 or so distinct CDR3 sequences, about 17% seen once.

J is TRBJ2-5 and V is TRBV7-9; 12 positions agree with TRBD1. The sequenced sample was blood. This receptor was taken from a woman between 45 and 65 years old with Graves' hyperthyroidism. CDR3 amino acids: CASSRDRGRWGTQYF. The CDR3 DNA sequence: TGTGCCAGCAGCCGGGACAGGGGGCGCTGGGGGACCCAGTACTTC.